This TCR beta chain was sequenced for a study of blood T cell repertoires in COVID-19. In the study overall: The samples span acute and convalescent COVID-19 from the United States, Italy and Spain. The analysed material was cDNA or gDNA that came from T cells, B-cell-depleted T cells, or PBMCs.

The CDR3 consists of 13 residues. Germline values: CDR1 LNHNV, CDR2 YYDKDF (reference sequence). V dropped 3 bases and J dropped 3; count of bases not matched to a gene: 0. The count of this clone is one. Profiled with immunoSEQ multiplex PCR; TCRdb holds only in-frame clones, not every one. The sample has a few hundred thousand clones, approximately 90% seen once. The chain joins TRBV15 to TRBJ2-5; the match to TRBD1 covers 8 bases. The receptor's source is an older woman with acute or convalescent COVID-19. Sequences were obtained from peripheral blood. The CDR3 loop is CATSRTGEETQYF. In DNA form, the CDR3 reads TGTGCCACCAGCAGGACAGGGGAAGAGACCCAGTACTTC.